This entry describes one T cell receptor (beta chain). In its sample, this clonotype was seen many times. What this receptor recognizes is not known. Qualities for individual bases were not recorded, and no much larger clone is one base off. The library came from multiplex PCR. The sequencer was an Illumina HiSeq 4000. CDR3 regions were amplified by Arm-PCR with iRepertoire HTBI primers to construct TCR beta libraries. Before sequencing, the PCR products underwent gel purification. The authors' pipeline ran thus. Gene usage analysis of CDR3 amino acid clonotypes relied on the 60 or so TRBV and 13 to 15 TRBJ segments identified across samples. COPE and FqMerger were used to merge the filtered high-quality paired reads into contigs. BLAST was used to align contigs to IMGT TRBV, TRBD and TRBJ reference genes, and CDR3 was defined according to IMGT. Highly expanded clones were defined as clonotypes with a frequency above 0.1%. Repertoire diversity was measured by Shannon entropy, and V-J evenness by the Gini coefficient. A clonotype found in more than one individual was treated as public. TCRdb reprocessed the public reads (quality trimming at Q25 with fastp, clone calling with MiXCR) and kept in-frame beta chains. Rows are unified per CDR3 protein, each entry keeping the most common DNA and genes. TCRdb's processing, not the authors' own work, is the source of the V and J calls. The sample includes hundreds of thousands of distinct CDR3 sequences, with 13% observed a single time. The ten largest account for roughly 10% of the sample.

The time point tag for this specimen amounts to: newly diagnosed GD, antithyroid drugs for less than 3 months. For both TCR sequencing and RNA sequencing, RNA was extracted from PBMCs in TRIzol. The diagnosis of Graves' disease followed American Thyroid Association guidelines. Patients were recruited from an endocrinology department in Xi'an, China. Each patient gave 7.5 to 10 milliliters of peripheral blood, collected in an EDTA anticoagulant tube. Ficoll Paque Plus density gradient separation was used to isolate PBMCs, and no further T cell sorting was performed. An Agilent 2100 Bioanalyzer and agarose gel were used to check RNA quality, while a NanoDrop 2000 measured RNA concentration. Trimming costs V 3 bases and J 3 bases, and their ends lie 14 bases apart. The germline V gene (reference sequence) gives CDR1 as MNHEY and CDR2 as SMNVEV. The CDR3, from cysteine to phenylalanine, totals 16 residues. The retained sequence is limited to the CDR3, 48 bases, with the frame set at the first base.

The sample originates from a study of regulatory T cells in long-lasting Graves disease (dated by TCRdb to the early 2020s). Context from the whole study: Newly diagnosed Graves' disease patients had taken antithyroid drugs for less than 3 months. Peripheral blood TCR sequencing and RNA sequencing compared persistent Graves' disease patients with newly diagnosed Graves' disease patients. The study took place in China and was registered as a clinical trial. A total of roughly 35 samples underwent TCR sequencing: around 13 from persistent and around 20 from newly diagnosed Graves' disease patients. Study-level results and caveats: TRBV28, TRBJ1-2 and TRBJ2-5 were preferentially used in persistent disease, while TRBV20-1 and TRBJ2-1 were favored in newly diagnosed disease. Peripheral blood alone was examined, since thyroid tissue, which constituted the primary lesion, could not be accessed. Sequencing and analysis were limited to the TCR beta chain. Persistent patients shared more public clonotypes among themselves (around 3,000) than newly diagnosed patients did (more than 850). Persistent Graves' disease patients showed lower TCR Shannon entropy and fewer highly expanded clones than newly diagnosed patients, suggesting clonal expansion. The small sample size was acknowledged by the authors as a limitation that may reduce accuracy.

These sequences were also reported in another study, on T cells in Graves' hyperthyroidism and ophthalmopathy. The second publication reports: Graves' hyperthyroidism was defined as stable when no progression to ophthalmopathy occurred over 18 months of follow-up. Hyperthyroidism patients were aged 18 to 65 years and newly diagnosed, with disease duration of less than 2 months. Any patient with an uncontrolled infection, another autoimmune disease, pregnancy or lactation was excluded. Diagnoses were based on clinical symptoms, serum thyroxine and TRAb, thyroid ultrasound and orbital computed tomography. A first-round RT-PCR of the TCR CDR3 used the HTBI primer set with the Qiagen OneStep RT-PCR kit. Most expanded thyroid clonotypes (frequency above 0.001) were also found in blood, which suggests that blood repertoires may mirror thyroid immune responses. In cross-validation, a model built on a 13 V-J signature told ophthalmopathy apart from stable hyperthyroidism with 87.88% sensitivity and around 84% specificity, and in testing the same model reached 80%/75%. In validation, progression to ophthalmopathy was predicted by the model with around 71% sensitivity and 72% to 85% specificity, a median of roughly six months before onset. To identify TCR V-J signatures that set the groups apart, the researchers used a discovery cohort of about a hundred patients, made up of around 40 with Graves' ophthalmopathy and 57 with stable Graves' hyperthyroidism. An independent validation cohort of about 20 hyperthyroidism patients and over 15 patients who later progressed to ophthalmopathy tested prospective prediction of ophthalmopathy. For training and testing, the 80 to 100 patients in the discovery cohort were randomly divided in a 7:3 ratio. In about 6 Graves' hyperthyroidism patients, the study also compared T-cell repertoires from thyroid tissue with T-cell repertoires from blood. After sampling, hyperthyroidism patients received methimazole starting at 30 mg daily, and ophthalmopathy patients received high-dose intravenous methylprednisolone. Libraries were constructed in a second round of multiplex PCR, after which size selection and purification were carried out. Paired-end sequencing of the libraries was performed with 100 bp reads on an Illumina HiSeq2000. SOAPnuke was used to process the raw data, with reads discarded if the reads contained adapters or uncalled bases, had a mean Phred below 15, or lacked an exact constant-primer or identifier match. High-quality paired reads were merged using COPE v1.2.5, and each unique nucleotide sequence was defined as a clonotype. Clonotypes were aligned to IMGT TRBV, TRBD and TRBJ reference segments using MiTCR v1.1. Only V-J combinations with frequency above 0.0001, covering about 99% of repertoires, were analysed. A TCS score was defined as the ratio between F50 (clonal expansion) and ExV (chaos), using BLOSUM62-based TCRdist between CDR3 peptides within each V-J. Welch's t-statistics and random forest reduced fewer than 550 V-J features to under 15, which were used in a naive Bayes classifier (R e1071). No statistical method was used to set the sample size in advance, and investigators knew the group allocation. The paper reports TCR Vbeta CDR3 sequencing of approximately 140 peripheral blood samples: approximately 41 ophthalmopathy, under 80 hyperthyroidism and around 17 progressor patients.

This TCR derives from a man younger than 40 with Graves disease. Donor details come from another sample of the same person, matched by shared clones. The sequence joins TRBV27 to TRBJ2-2; the D segment could be TRBD2, given 6 matching bases. The source was peripheral blood mononuclear cells (PBMCs), collected at new diagnosis, from a patient treated with antithyroid drugs. The DNA sequence is given as TGTGCCAGCAGTTTCCGCCGGGGGTGGGACACCGGGGAGCTGTTTTTT. Translated, this gives CASSFRRGWDTGELFF.